This T cell receptor beta chain was profiled in a study of Graves' ophthalmopathy and Graves' hyperthyroidism. As the template, RNA transcripts were used to amplify TCR beta CDR3 regions. An initial RT-PCR round employing HTBI primers preceded a second-round multiplex PCR. TCRdb fed the multiplex PCR reads into MiXCR, producing one record per CDR3 protein. The data contain hundreds of thousands of distinct CDR3 sequences, just over 40% of them seen just once; the ten biggest clones take up 3% to 3.5%. This clonotype was observed a handful of times. Its matching antigen is unknown. A much larger clone is a single base away; this may be a read error. Study-wide results and caveats: Forecasting of ophthalmopathy progression by the model achieved about 69% sensitivity and 72.22% specificity.

Per the germline V gene, CDR1 is MNHEY and CDR2 is SMNVEV (reference sequence). This CDR3 is 14 amino acids long. The chain is built from TRBV27 and TRBJ1-1; 8 bases align to TRBD1. Sample: peripheral blood. The receptor comes from an adult man with Graves' ophthalmopathy. CDR3 nucleotides: TGTGCCAGCAGCTTGGACAGGGCGAACACTGAAACTTTCTTT. The encoded protein is CASSLDRANTETFF.